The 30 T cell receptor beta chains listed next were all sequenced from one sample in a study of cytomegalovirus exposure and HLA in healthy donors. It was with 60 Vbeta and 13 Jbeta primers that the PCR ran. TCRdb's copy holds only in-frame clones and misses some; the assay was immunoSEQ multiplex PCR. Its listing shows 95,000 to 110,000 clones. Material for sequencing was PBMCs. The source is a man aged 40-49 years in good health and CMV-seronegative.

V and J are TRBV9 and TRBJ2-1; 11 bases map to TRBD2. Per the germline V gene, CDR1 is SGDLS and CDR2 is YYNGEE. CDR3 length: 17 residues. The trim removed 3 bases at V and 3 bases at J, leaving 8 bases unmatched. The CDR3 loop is CASSEHSGTSGYNEQFF. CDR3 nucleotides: TGTGCCAGCAGCGAACATTCCGGGACTAGCGGCTACAATGAGCAGTTCTTC.

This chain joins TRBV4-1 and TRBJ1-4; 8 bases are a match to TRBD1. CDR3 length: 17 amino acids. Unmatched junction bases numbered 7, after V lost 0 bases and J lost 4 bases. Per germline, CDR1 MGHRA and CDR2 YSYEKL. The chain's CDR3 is CASSQELQGGINEKLFF. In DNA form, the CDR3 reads TGCGCCAGCAGCCAAGAACTACAGGGGGGGATTAATGAAAAACTGTTTTTT.

CDR3 nucleotide sequence: TGTGCCAGCAGTGAATTCAGCGGGGGGGCAGGTGAGACCCAGTACTTC. It translates to CASSEFSGGAGETQYF. The chain employs TRBV6-1 and TRBJ2-5, with 10 bases that match TRBD2. Germline CDR1 and CDR2: MNHNS and SASEGT. The CDR3 sequence is 16 residues long. Trimming took 2 bases from V and 5 from J; bases not matched to a gene: 8.

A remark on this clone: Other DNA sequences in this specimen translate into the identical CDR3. The CDR3: CASSLQGNGYTF. In DNA form, the CDR3 reads TGTGCCAGCAGTTTACAGGGGAATGGCTACACCTTC. The chain recombines TRBV2 with TRBJ1-2; 7 positions match TRBD1. Per germline, CDR1 SNHLY and CDR2 FYNNEI. The CDR3 covers 12 residues. With 5 bases clipped from V and 6 bases from J, the junction kept 3 bases outside the gene matches.

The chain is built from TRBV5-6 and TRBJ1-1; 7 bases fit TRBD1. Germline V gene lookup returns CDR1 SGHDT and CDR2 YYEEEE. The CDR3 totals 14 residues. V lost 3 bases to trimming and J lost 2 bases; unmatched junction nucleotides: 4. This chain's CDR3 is CASSSGQFNTEAFF. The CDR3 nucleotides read TGTGCCAGCAGCTCGGGACAGTTTAACACTGAAGCTTTCTTT.

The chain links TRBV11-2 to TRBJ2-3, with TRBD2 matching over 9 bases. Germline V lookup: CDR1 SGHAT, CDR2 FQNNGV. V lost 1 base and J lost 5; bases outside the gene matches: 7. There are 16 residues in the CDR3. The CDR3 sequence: CASSLALRGGQDTQYF. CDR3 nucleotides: TGTGCCAGCAGCTTAGCGTTGCGGGGGGGCCAAGATACGCAGTATTTT.

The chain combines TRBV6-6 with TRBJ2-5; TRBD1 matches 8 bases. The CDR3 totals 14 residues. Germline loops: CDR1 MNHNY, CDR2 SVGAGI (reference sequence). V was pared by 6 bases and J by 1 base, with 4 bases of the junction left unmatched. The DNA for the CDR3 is TGTGCCAGCAGGGTGACAGGGGCCCAAGAGACCCAGTACTTC. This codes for CASRVTGAQETQYF.

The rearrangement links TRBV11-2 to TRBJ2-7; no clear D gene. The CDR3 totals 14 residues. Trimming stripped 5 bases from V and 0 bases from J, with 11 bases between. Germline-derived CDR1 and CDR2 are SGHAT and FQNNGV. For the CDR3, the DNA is TGTGCCAGCAGCCCCGGGTTTAGCTCCTACGAGCAGTACTTC. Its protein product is CASSPGFSSYEQYF.

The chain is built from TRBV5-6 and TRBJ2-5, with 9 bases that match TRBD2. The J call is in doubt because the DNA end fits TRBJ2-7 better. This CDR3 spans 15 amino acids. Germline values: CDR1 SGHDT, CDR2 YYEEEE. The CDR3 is CASSLLAGGGYEQYF. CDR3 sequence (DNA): TGTGCCAGCAGCCTGTTGGCGGGAGGGGGGTACGAGCAGTACTTC.

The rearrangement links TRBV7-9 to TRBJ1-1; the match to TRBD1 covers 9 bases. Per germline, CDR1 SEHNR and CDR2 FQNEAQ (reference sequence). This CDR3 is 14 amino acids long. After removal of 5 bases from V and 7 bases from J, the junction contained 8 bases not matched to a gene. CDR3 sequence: CASSITGGGDEAFF. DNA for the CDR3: TGTGCCAGCAGCATAACAGGGGGCGGCGATGAAGCTTTCTTT. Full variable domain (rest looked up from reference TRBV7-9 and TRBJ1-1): DTGVSQNPRHKITKRGQNVTFRCDPISEHNRLYWYRQTLGQGPEFLTYFQNEAQLEKSRLLSDRFSAERPKGSFSTLEIQRTEQGDSAMYLCASSITGGGDEAFFGQGTRLTVV.

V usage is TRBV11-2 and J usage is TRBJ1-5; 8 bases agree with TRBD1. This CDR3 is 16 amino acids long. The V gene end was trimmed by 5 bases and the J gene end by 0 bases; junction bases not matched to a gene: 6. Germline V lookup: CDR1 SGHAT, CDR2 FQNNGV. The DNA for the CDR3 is TGTGCCAGCAGCCCCGGGACAGGATTTAGCAATCAGCCCCAGCATTTT. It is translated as CASSPGTGFSNQPQHF. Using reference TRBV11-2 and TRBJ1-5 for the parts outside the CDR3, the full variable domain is EAGVAQSPRYKIIEKRQSVAFWCNPISGHATLYWYQQILGQGPKLLIQFQNNGVVDDSQLPKDRFSAERLKGVDSTLKIQPAKLEDSAVYLCASSPGTGFSNQPQHFGDGTRLSIL.

The CDR3 nucleotides read TGTGCCAGCAGGGAGCCTTCAACAGGGGTCACCGGGGAGCTGTTTTTT. Its translation: CASREPSTGVTGELFF. The chain is built from TRBV28 and TRBJ2-2; 7 bases map to TRBD1. The CDR3 consists of 16 residues. Germline loops: CDR1 MDHEN, CDR2 SYDVKM. Trimming cost V 6 bases and J 4 bases; bases outside gene matches: 11. The complete variable domain, with remaining parts taken from reference TRBV28 and TRBJ2-2, reads DVKVTQSSRYLVKRTGEKVFLECVQDMDHENMFWYRQDPGLGLRLIYFSYDVKMKEKGDIPEGYSVSREKKERFSLILESASTNQTSMYLCASREPSTGVTGELFFGEGSRLTVL.

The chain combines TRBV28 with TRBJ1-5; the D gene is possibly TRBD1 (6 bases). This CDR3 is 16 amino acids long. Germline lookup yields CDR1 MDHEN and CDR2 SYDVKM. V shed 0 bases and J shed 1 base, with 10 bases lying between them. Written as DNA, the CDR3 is TGTGCCAGCAGTTTATGGCCAGGGGACAGCAATCAGCCCCAGCATTTT. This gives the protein CASSLWPGDSNQPQHF.

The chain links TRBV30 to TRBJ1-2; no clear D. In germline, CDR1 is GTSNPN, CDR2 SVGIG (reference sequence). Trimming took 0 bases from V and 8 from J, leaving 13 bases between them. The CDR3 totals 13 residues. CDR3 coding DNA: TGTGCCTGGAGTGTATTGGGATCGGGGGGCTACACCTTC. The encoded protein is CAWSVLGSGGYTF.

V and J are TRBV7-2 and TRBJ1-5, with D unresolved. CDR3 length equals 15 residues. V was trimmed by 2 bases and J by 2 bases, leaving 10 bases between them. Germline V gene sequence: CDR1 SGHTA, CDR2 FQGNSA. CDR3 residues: CASSLPGVRNQPQHF. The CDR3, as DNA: TGTGCCAGCAGCTTACCCGGGGTCCGCAATCAGCCCCAGCATTTT.

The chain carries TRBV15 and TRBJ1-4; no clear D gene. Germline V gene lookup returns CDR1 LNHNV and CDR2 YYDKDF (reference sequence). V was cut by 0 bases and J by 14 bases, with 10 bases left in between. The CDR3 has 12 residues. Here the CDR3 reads CATSRDTVNLFF. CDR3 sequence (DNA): TGTGCCACCAGCAGAGATACGGTAAACCTGTTTTTT.

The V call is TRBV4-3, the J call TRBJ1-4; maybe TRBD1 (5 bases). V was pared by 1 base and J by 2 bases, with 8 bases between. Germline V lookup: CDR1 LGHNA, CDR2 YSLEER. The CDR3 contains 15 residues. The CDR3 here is CASSQGRATNEKLFF. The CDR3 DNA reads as TGCGCCAGCAGCCAAGGCAGGGCTACTAATGAAAAACTGTTTTTT.

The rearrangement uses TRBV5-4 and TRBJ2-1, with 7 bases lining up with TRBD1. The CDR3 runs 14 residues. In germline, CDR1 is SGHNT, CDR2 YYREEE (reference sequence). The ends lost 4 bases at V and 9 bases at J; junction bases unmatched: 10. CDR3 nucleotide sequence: TGTGCCAGCAGCCGAATCGACAGGGCAGGTGAGCAGTTCTTC. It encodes CASSRIDRAGEQFF.

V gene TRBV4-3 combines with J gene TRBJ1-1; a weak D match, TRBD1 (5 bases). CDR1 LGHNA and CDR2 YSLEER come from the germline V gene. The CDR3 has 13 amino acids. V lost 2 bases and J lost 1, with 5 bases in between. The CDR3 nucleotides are TGCGCCAGCAGCCAAACAGGGAACACTGAAGCTTTCTTT. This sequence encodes CASSQTGNTEAFF.

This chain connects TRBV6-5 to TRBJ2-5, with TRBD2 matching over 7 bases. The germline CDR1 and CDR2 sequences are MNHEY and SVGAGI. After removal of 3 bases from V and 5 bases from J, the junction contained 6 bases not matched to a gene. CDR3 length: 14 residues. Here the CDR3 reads CASSYGGSVETQYF. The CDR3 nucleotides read TGTGCCAGCAGTTATGGCGGGAGCGTGGAGACCCAGTACTTC.

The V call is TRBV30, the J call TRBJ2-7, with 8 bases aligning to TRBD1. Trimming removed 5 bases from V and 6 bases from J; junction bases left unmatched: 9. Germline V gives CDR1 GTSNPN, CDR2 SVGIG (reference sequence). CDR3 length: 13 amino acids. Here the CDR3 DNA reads TGTGCCTGGCACTCCGGGACAGGAAGCGAGCAGTACTTC. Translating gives CAWHSGTGSEQYF.

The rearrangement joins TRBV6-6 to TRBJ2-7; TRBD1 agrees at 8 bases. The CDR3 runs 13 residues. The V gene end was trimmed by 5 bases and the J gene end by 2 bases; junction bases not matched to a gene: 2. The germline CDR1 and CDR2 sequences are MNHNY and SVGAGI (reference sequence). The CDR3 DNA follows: TGTGCCAGCAGTCCCAGGGGGCCCTACGAGCAGTACTTC. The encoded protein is CASSPRGPYEQYF.

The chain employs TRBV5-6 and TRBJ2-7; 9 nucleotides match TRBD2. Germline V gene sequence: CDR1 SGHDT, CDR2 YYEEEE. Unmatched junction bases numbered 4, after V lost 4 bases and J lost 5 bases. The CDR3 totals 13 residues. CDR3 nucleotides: TGTGCCAGCAGCCCGACTAGCGGCCACGAGCAGTACTTC. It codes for CASSPTSGHEQYF.

The chain's CDR3 is CASSYTQGGEQYF. Written as DNA, the CDR3 is TGTGCCAGCAGTTATACCCAGGGGGGCGAGCAGTACTTC. V gene TRBV6-6 combines with J gene TRBJ2-7; TRBD1 might be the D (7 bases). Looked up from germline, CDR1 is MNHNY and CDR2 is SVGAGI (reference sequence). V shed 3 bases and J shed 6 bases, with 12 bases lying between them. The CDR3 runs 13 residues.

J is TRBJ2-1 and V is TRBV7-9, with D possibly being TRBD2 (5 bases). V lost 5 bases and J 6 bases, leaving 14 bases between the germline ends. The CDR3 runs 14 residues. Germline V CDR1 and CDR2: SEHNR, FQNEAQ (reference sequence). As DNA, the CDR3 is TGTGCCAGCAGCCCGGTTGGACTTCCCAATGAGCAGTTCTTC. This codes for CASSPVGLPNEQFF.

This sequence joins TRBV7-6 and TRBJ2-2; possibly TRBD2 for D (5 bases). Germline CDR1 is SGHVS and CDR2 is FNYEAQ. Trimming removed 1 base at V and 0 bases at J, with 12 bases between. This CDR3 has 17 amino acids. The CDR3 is CASSLVFSESNTGELFF. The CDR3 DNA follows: TGTGCCAGCAGCTTAGTCTTTAGCGAGTCGAACACCGGGGAGCTGTTTTTT. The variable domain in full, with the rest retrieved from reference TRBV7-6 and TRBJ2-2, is GAGVSQSPRYKVTKRGQDVALRCDPISGHVSLYWYRQALGQGPEFLTYFNYEAQQDKSGLPNDRFSAERPEGSISTLTIQRTEQRDSAMYRCASSLVFSESNTGELFFGEGSRLTVL.

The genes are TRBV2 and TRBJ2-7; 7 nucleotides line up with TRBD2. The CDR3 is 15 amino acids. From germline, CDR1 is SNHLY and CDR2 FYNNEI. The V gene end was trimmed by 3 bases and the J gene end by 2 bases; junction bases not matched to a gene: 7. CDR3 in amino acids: CASSDWEGPTYEQYF. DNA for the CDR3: TGTGCCAGCAGTGATTGGGAGGGCCCTACCTACGAGCAGTACTTC.

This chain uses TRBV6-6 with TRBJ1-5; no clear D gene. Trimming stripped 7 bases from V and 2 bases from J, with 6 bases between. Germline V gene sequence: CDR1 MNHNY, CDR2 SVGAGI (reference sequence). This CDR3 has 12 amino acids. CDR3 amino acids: CASNGGNQPQHF. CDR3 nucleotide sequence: TGTGCCAGCAACGGTGGCAATCAGCCCCAGCATTTT.

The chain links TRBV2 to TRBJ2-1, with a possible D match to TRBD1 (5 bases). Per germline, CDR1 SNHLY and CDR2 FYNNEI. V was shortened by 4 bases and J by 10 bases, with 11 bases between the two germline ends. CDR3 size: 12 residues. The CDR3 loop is CASSVRENEQFF. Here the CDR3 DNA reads TGTGCCAGCAGTGTCAGGGAAAACGAGCAGTTCTTC.

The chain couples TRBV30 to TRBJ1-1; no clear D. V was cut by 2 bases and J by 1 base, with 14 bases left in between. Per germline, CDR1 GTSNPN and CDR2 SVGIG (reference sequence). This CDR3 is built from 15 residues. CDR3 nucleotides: TGTGCCTGGAGTATCCCCCCGGAGAAGAACACTGAAGCTTTCTTT. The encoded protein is CAWSIPPEKNTEAFF. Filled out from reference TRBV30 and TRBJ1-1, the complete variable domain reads SQTIHQWPATLVQPVGSPLSLECTVEGTSNPNLYWYRQAAGRGLQLLFYSVGIGQISSEVPQNLSASRPQDRQFILSSKKLLLSDSGFYLCAWSIPPEKNTEAFFGQGTRLTVV.